This TCR beta chain was recorded in a study of T cell responses to AZD1222 COVID-19 vaccine. Germline V lookup: CDR1 LNHDA, CDR2 SQIVND (reference sequence). The ends were cut back, 1 base at V and 2 bases at J, with 12 bases in the middle. The CDR3 covers 16 residues. Some clones are missing from TCRdb's copy, which holds only in-frame ones; the method was immunoSEQ multiplex PCR. The sample carries some 80,000 clones, 85% to 90% recorded once. The sequence was collected from an adult in good health. The chain uses TRBV19 and TRBJ1-5; no firm D call. Specimen: peripheral blood, collected on day 0 of AZD1222 vaccination. The CDR3 loop is CASSIGPPRGNQPQHF. The CDR3 DNA sequence: TGTGCCAGTAGTATAGGGCCCCCGAGGGGCAATCAGCCCCAGCATTTT.